The entry below describes one TCR beta chain. The data were taken from a study of blood T cell repertoires in COVID-19. About the study: Samples came from the United States, Italy and Spain, spanning acute and convalescent COVID-19. Nucleic acid was either cDNA or gDNA, and it came from T cells, B-cell-depleted T cells, or PBMCs.

V was trimmed by 5 bases and J by 4 bases, leaving 8 bases between them. The CDR3 has 11 residues. Germline V gene lookup returns CDR1 SQVTM and CDR2 ANQGSEA. Profiled with immunoSEQ multiplex PCR; TCRdb holds only in-frame clones, not every one. The sample has roughly 260,000 clones, 88% seen once. During active infection, Seattle patients enrolled and were then monitored through disease. The sample taken for sequencing was peripheral blood. The chain combines TRBV29-1 with TRBJ1-1, with D perhaps matching TRBD1 (5 bases). The receptor's source is a woman aged 30 to 39 with COVID-19, enrolled during active disease. CDR3 bases: TGCAGCGTTAGACAGAGCACTGAAGCTTTCTTT. Translating gives CSVRQSTEAFF.